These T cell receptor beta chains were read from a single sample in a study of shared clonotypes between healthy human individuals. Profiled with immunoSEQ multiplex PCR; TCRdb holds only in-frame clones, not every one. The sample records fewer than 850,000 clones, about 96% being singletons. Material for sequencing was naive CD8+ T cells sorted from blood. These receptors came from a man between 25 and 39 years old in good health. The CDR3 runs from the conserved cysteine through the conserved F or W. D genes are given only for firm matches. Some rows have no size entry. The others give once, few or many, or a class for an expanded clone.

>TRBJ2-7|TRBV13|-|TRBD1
CASSQGTGGWYEQYF
TGTGCCAGCAGCCAAGGAACAGGGGGCTGGTACGAGCAGTACTTC
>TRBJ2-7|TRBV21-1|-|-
CASSKGKDSSYEQYF
TGTGCCAGCAGCAAAGGTAAGGACAGCTCCTACGAGCAGTACTTC
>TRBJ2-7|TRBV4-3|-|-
CASSQELASGAQYF
TGCGCCAGCAGCCAAGAACTAGCCTCGGGCGCGCAGTACTTC
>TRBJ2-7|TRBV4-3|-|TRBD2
CASSQETSGRYEQYF
TGCGCCAGCAGCCAAGAGACTAGCGGGAGATACGAGCAGTACTTC
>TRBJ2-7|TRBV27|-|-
CASSLSLRDEQYF
TGTGCCAGCAGTTTATCGCTTCGGGACGAGCAGTACTTC
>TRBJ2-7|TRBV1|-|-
CTSSPWGGLAGRNETYEQYF
TGCACCAGCAGCCCTTGGGGGGGGCTAGCGGGCCGAAATGAAACCTACGAGCAGTACTTC
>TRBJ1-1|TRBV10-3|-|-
CAISEGGVNTEAFF
TGTGCCATCAGTGAGGGCGGGGTGAACACTGAAGCTTTCTTT
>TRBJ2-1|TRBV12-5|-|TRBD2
CASGPGLAGYSSGDEQFF
TGTGCTAGTGGGCCGGGACTAGCGGGATATTCTTCTGGCGATGAGCAGTTCTTC
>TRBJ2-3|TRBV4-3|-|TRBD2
CASSLRTSGTTDTQYF
TGCGCCAGCAGCCTCCGGACTAGCGGGACCACAGATACGCAGTATTTT
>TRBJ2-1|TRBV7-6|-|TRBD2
CASSLGTSGSSYNEQFF
TGTGCCAGCAGCCTTGGGACTAGCGGGAGCTCCTACAATGAGCAGTTCTTC
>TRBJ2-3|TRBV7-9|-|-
CASSSSWGRNSLTDTQYF
TGTGCCAGCAGCTCCTCCTGGGGTCGGAATTCCCTCACAGATACGCAGTATTTT
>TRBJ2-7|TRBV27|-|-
CASSYGTGAYEQYF
TGTGCCAGCAGTTACGGGACCGGAGCCTACGAGCAGTACTTC
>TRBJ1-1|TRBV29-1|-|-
CSIIQGVMTSTEAFF
TGCAGCATCATCCAGGGTGTGATGACGAGCACTGAAGCTTTCTTT
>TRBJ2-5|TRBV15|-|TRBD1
CATSSGTGQETQYF
TGTGCCACCAGCAGTGGGACAGGACAAGAGACCCAGTACTTC
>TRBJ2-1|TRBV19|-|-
CAIRDSQSSYNEQFF
TGTGCCATACGGGACTCCCAGAGCTCCTACAATGAGCAGTTCTTC
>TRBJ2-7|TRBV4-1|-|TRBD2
CASSQPLAGLTYEQYF
TGCGCCAGCAGCCAGCCTTTAGCGGGCTTAACCTACGAGCAGTACTTC
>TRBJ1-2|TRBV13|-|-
CASSLGGSRHGYTF
TGTGCCAGCAGCTTAGGGGGCAGTAGGCATGGCTACACCTTC
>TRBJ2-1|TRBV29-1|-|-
CSVELGTTYNEQFF
TGCAGCGTTGAACTCGGGACCACCTACAATGAGCAGTTCTTC
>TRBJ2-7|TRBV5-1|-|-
CASSLDAIYYEQYF
TGCGCCAGCAGCTTGGATGCTATTTACTACGAGCAGTACTTC
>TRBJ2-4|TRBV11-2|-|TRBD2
CASSPRGPEGGGYVIIQYF
TGTGCCAGCAGCCCCAGAGGGCCAGAAGGCGGGGGGTATGTGATCATTCAGTACTTC
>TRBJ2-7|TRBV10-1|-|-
CASSDGGSPYEQYF
TGCGCCAGCAGTGATGGGGGGTCACCCTACGAGCAGTACTTC
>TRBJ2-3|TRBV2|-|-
CASSGRGTDTQYF
TGTGCCAGCTCGGGCAGGGGCACAGATACGCAGTATTTT
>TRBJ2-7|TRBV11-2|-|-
CASSWHSYEQYF
TGTGCCAGCAGCTGGCACTCCTACGAGCAGTACTTC
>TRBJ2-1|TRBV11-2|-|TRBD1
CASSSSTGGYIYNEQFF
TGTGCCAGCAGCTCCTCGACAGGGGGCTATATCTACAATGAGCAGTTCTTC
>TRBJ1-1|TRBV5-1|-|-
CASSRYGSEAFF
TGCGCCAGCAGCCGCTACGGGAGTGAAGCTTTCTTT
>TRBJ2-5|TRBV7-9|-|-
CASTHDRGAETQYF
TGTGCCAGCACCCACGACAGAGGGGCAGAGACCCAGTACTTC
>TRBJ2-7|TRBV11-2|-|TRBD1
CASSLAGQTGISYEQYF
TGTGCCAGCAGCTTAGCCGGACAGACAGGGATCTCCTACGAGCAGTACTTC
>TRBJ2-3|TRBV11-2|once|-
CASSPTPLTDTQYF
TGTGCCAGCAGCCCGACCCCTCTAACAGATACGCAGTATTTT
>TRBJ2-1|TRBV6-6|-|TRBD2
CASRAGGSYNEQFF
TGTGCCAGCAGAGCGGGAGGCTCCTACAATGAGCAGTTCTTC
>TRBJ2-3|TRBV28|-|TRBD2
CASSLGTSGMTDTQYF
TGTGCCAGCAGTTTGGGGACTAGCGGGATGACAGATACGCAGTATTTT
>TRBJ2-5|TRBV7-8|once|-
CASSSEYRGETQYF
TGTGCCAGCAGCTCTGAGTATCGGGGGGAGACCCAGTACTTC
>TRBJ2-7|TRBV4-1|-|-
CASSRLSRAEQYF
TGCGCCAGCAGCCGACTATCGAGAGCCGAGCAGTACTTC
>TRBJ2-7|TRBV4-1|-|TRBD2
CASSPHAGGSSYEQYF
TGCGCCAGCAGCCCGCATGCTGGCGGGAGCTCCTACGAGCAGTACTTC
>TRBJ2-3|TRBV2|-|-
CASSGEVKGAISTDTQYF
TGTGCCAGCAGTGGGGAGGTGAAGGGGGCAATTAGCACAGATACGCAGTATTTT
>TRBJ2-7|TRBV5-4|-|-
CASSQPGHTYEQYF
TGTGCCAGCAGCCAACCGGGACATACCTACGAGCAGTACTTC
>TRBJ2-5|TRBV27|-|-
CASSDRDTYQETQYF
TGTGCCAGCAGCGATCGGGACACGTACCAAGAGACCCAGTACTTC
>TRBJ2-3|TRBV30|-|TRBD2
CAWSGGTSSTDTQYF
TGTGCCTGGAGTGGGGGGACTAGCAGCACAGATACGCAGTATTTT
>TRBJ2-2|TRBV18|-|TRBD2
CASSLGLAGATGELFF
TGTGCCAGCTCACTCGGACTAGCGGGAGCCACCGGGGAGCTGTTTTTT
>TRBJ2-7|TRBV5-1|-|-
CASSKGIGYEQYF
TGCGCCAGCAGCAAGGGAATCGGATACGAGCAGTACTTC
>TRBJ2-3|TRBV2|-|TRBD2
CASRSSGSYTDTQYF
TGTGCCAGCAGATCTAGCGGGAGTTACACAGATACGCAGTATTTT
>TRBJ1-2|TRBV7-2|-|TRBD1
CASSPALGQGTSSGGYTF
TGTGCCAGCAGCCCCGCCCTGGGACAGGGGACTTCATCCGGCGGCTACACCTTC
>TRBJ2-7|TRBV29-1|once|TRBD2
CSVDSLAGEDNEQYF
TGCAGCGTTGACAGTCTAGCGGGAGAAGATAACGAGCAGTACTTC
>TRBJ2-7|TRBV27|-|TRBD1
CASSPLGTGTYEQYF
TGTGCCAGCAGTCCCCTCGGGACAGGGACTTACGAGCAGTACTTC
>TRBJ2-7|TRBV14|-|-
CASSRSGGAYEQYF
TGTGCCAGCAGCCGCAGCGGAGGGGCCTACGAGCAGTACTTC
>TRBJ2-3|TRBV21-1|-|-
CASSTRQTRNTDTQYF
TGTGCCAGCAGCACTCGACAGACACGTAACACAGATACGCAGTATTTT
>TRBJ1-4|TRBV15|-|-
CATSRRTERDEKLFF
TGTGCCACCAGCAGAAGGACAGAGAGAGATGAAAAACTGTTTTTT
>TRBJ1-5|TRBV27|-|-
CASSLSFRGGNQPQHF
TGTGCCAGCAGTTTATCGTTCAGGGGTGGCAATCAGCCCCAGCATTTT
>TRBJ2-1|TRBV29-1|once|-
CSVEPTTSYNEQFF
TGCAGCGTTGAGCCTACCACCTCCTACAATGAGCAGTTCTTC
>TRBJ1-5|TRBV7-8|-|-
CASSLVGLYSNQPQHF
TGTGCCAGCAGCTTAGTCGGTCTTTATAGCAATCAGCCCCAGCATTTT
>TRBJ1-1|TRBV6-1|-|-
CASRAASLEAFF
TGTGCCAGCCGGGCGGCCTCGCTGGAAGCTTTCTTT
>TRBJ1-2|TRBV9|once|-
CASSGVYGYTF
TGTGCCAGCAGCGGGGTCTATGGCTACACCTTC
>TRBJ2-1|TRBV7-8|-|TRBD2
CASSSRLADYNEQFF
TGTGCCAGCAGCTCCCGACTAGCGGACTACAATGAGCAGTTCTTC
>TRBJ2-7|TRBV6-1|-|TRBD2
CASRGGYEQYF
TGTGCCAGCAGGGGGGGGTACGAGCAGTACTTC
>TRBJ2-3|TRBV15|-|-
CATSNLRATDTDTQYF
TGTGCCACCAGCAACCTCCGCGCAACCGACACAGATACGCAGTATTTT
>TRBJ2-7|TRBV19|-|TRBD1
CASSIGTGGSDEQYF
TGTGCCAGTAGTATAGGGACAGGGGGAAGCGACGAGCAGTACTTC
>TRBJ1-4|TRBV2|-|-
CASSGGNEKLFF
TGTGCCAGCAGTGGCGGTAATGAAAAACTGTTTTTT
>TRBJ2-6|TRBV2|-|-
CASRAKAGANVLTF
TGTGCCAGCAGAGCTAAGGCTGGGGCCAACGTCCTGACTTTC
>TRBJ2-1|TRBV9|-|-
CASSVVSGPNEQFF
TGTGCCAGCAGCGTAGTGAGCGGACCTAATGAGCAGTTCTTC